This paragraph reports one T cell receptor beta chain. Under the authors' procedure: Cell counts per sample came from amplifying reference gene primers. Clones were read by immunoSEQ multiplex PCR, and TCRdb kept only the in-frame ones, dropping some. That table furnishes V, J and clone size, whereas the DNA furnished D and trimming. The sample includes about 190,000 clones, 80% to 90% seen only once; the top ten take about 1.1%. The sample comes from a study of blood T cell repertoires in COVID-19. The wider study: Collection of acute and convalescent COVID-19 samples took place in the United States, Italy and Spain. The cDNA or gDNA used as material had been derived from T cells, B-cell-depleted T cells, or PBMCs.

The length of the CDR3 is 16 residues. V was clipped by 5 bases and J by 0 bases, with 14 bases between them. Germline values: CDR1 MNHEY, CDR2 SMNVEV (reference sequence). Sequencing was carried out using peripheral blood. The sequence derives from a man in his thirties or forties with acute or convalescent COVID-19. V gene TRBV27 combines with J gene TRBJ1-5; D gene ambiguous. CDR3 coding DNA: TGTGCCAGCAGTATAACCCGGCAGGTTAGCAATCAGCCCCAGCATTTT. Translation gives CASSITRQVSNQPQHF.